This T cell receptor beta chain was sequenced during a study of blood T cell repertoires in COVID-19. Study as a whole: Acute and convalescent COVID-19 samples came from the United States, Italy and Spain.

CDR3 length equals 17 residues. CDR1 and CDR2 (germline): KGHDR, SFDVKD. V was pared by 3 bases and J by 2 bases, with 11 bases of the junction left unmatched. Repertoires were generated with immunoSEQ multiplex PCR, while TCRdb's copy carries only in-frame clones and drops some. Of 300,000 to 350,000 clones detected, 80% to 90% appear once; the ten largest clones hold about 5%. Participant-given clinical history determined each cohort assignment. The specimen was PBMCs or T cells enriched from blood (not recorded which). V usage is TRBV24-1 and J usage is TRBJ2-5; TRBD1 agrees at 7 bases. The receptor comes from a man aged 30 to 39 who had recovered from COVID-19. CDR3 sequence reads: CATSDPIDGDRQETQYF. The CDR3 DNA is TGTGCCACCAGTGATCCCATTGATGGGGACAGACAAGAGACCCAGTACTTC.